The 14 T cell receptor beta chains below all came from one sample that was sequenced in a study of T cells after yellow fever vaccination. MiXCR, applied by TCRdb to the 5' RACE reads, yields one record per CDR3 protein. This sample has a few hundred thousand distinct CDR3 sequences, with approximately 6% found just once. Material: PBMCs, obtained 5 days after the yellow fever booster vaccination. The receptors shown here come from a man aged 30-40 years who received the YFV17D yellow fever vaccine.

V is TRBV27 and J is TRBJ2-7; a possible D gene is TRBD1 (6 bases). This CDR3 contains 15 residues. V dropped 6 bases and J dropped 1 base, with 16 bases sitting between them. Germline V lookup: CDR1 MNHEY, CDR2 SMNVEV (reference sequence). CDR3 region: CASSLQGTVSYEQYF. Here the CDR3 DNA reads TGTGCCAGCAGCCTCCAGGGGACCGTGTCCTACGAGCAGTACTTC.

This clonotype was seen a single time. The rearrangement joins TRBV7-2 to TRBJ2-1; the D gene could be TRBD1 or TRBD2 (5 bases each). Trimming took off 3 bases at V and 3 bases at J, with 12 bases between the two ends. Germline V lookup: CDR1 SGHTA, CDR2 FQGNSA. The CDR3 is 15 residues long. CDR3 loop: CASSLRGRNYNEQFF. In DNA, the CDR3 is TGTGCCAGCAGCTTGAGGGGACGGAACTACAATGAGCAGTTCTTC. Full variable domain (outside the CDR3, taken from reference TRBV7-2 and TRBJ2-1): GAGVSQSPSNKVTEKGKDVELRCDPISGHTALYWYRQSLGQGLEFLIYFQGNSAPDKSGLPSDRFSAERTGGSVSTLTIQRTQQEDSAVYLCASSLRGRNYNEQFFGPGTRLTVL.

This clonotype has just a few counts. This chain links TRBV9 with TRBJ1-2; D might be TRBD1 (5 bases). The CDR3 is made up of 15 amino acids. Per germline, CDR1 SGDLS and CDR2 YYNGEE. V was cut by 0 bases and J by 4 bases, with 13 bases left in between. CDR3 residues: CASSVAAKDIYGYTF. CDR3 nucleotide sequence: TGTGCCAGCAGCGTAGCGGCTAAGGACATCTATGGCTACACCTTC.

In this sample, this clonotype turned up many times. The chain has TRBV6-1 and TRBJ2-7; tentative D call: TRBD2 (5 bases). The CDR3 consists of 15 residues. Trimming pared 6 bases from V and 0 bases from J, leaving 15 bases between. Germline CDR1 and CDR2: MNHNS and SASEGT. Here the CDR3 reads CASRVTGDPSYEQYF. DNA for the CDR3: TGTGCCAGCAGAGTAACCGGGGATCCCTCCTACGAGCAGTACTTC.

Many counts were recorded for this clonotype. The chain couples TRBV7-9 to TRBJ2-1; 7 positions match TRBD2. J gave up 13 bases and V 4 bases, and 13 bases lay outside the gene matches. The CDR3 runs to 14 residues. Germline V gives CDR1 SEHNR, CDR2 FQNEAQ (reference sequence). The CDR3, as DNA: TGTGCCAGCAGCTCAACCACCAGGACTAGATTCCAGTTCTTC. It translates to CASSSTTRTRFQFF.

Ten or more counts support this clonotype. J is TRBJ2-7 and V is TRBV6-2 or TRBV6-3, with 8 bases fitting TRBD1. The CDR3 consists of 13 residues. The germline gives CDR1 MNHEY, CDR2 SVGEGT. V shed 8 bases and J 6 bases; nucleotides not matched to a gene: 9. This CDR3 is CASQGRGPSEQYF. CDR3 sequence (DNA): TGTGCCAGCCAGGGCAGGGGGCCGTCCGAGCAGTACTTC.

Worth noting for this clonotype: A read error may be the cause here, since a much bigger clone is one base away. CDR3 residues: CATSADPRTSGQETLYF. The DNA of the CDR3 is TGTGCCACCAGTGCGGACCCGAGGACTAGCGGCCAAGAGACCCTGTACTTC. V usage is TRBV24-1 and J usage is TRBJ2-5; 10 bases are shared with TRBD2. The V gene's germline CDR1 is KGHDR and CDR2 SFDVKD. The CDR3 totals 17 residues.

The genes are TRBV7-2 and TRBJ2-2, with D perhaps TRBD2 (7 bases). The CDR3 is 16 residues long. In germline, CDR1 is SGHTA, CDR2 FQGNSA. Between the trimmed V and J ends, which lost 1 base and 5 bases, there was a span of 14 bases. The CDR3 DNA is TGTGCCAGCAGCTTAGGAGGGGGGGCCGAGACCGGGGAGCTGTTTTTT. It specifies CASSLGGGAETGELFF.

The chain carries TRBV19 and TRBJ2-2; D ambiguous. This CDR3 has 15 amino acids. Trimming pared 7 bases from V and 1 base from J, leaving 13 bases between. Germline CDR1 reads LNHDA; CDR2 reads SQIVND (reference sequence). The CDR3, as DNA: TGTGCCAGTACCGCCGCCCTTATGAACACCGGGGAGCTGTTTTTT. Encoded protein: CASTAALMNTGELFF. The full variable domain, in which reference TRBV19 and TRBJ2-2 provide the parts outside the CDR3, is DGGITQSPKYLFRKEGQNVTLSCEQNLNHDAMYWYRQDPGQGLRLIYYSQIVNDFQKGDIAEGYSVSREKKESFPLTVTSAQKNPTAFYLCASTAALMNTGELFFGEGSRLTVL.

This clonotype was recorded at least ten times. This rearrangement joins TRBV20-1 to TRBJ2-5; D not certain. Germline V gene lookup returns CDR1 DFQATT and CDR2 SNEGSKA (reference sequence). This CDR3 region has 14 residues. V dropped 6 bases and J dropped 5 bases, with 19 bases sitting between them. CDR3 bases: TGCAGTGCCGCAAGGAAGGGTCTTTCGGAGACCCAGTACTTC. Its protein product is CSAARKGLSETQYF.

This clonotype has more than one count but fewer than ten. This sequence joins TRBV28 and TRBJ2-7, with D hard to call. Trimming cost V 1 base and J 2 bases, with 9 bases left between them. This CDR3 has 14 residues. CDR1 and CDR2 from the germline V gene are MDHEN and SYDVKM. The CDR3 DNA sequence: TGTGCCAGCAGTTTATCCTTGCGGACCTACGAGCAGTACTTC. It encodes CASSLSLRTYEQYF.

This clonotype showed up many times. V is TRBV2 and J is TRBJ2-2; TRBD2 aligns across 7 bases. CDR3 length equals 16 residues. Trimming cost V 5 bases and J 6 bases; bases outside gene matches: 12. In germline, CDR1 is SNHLY, CDR2 FYNNEI. CDR3 sequence reads: CASSKRTTSLSGELFF. In DNA, the CDR3 is TGTGCCAGCAGTAAGCGAACGACTAGCTTATCCGGGGAGCTGTTTTTT.

This clonotype was recorded a few times. The CDR3 sequence is CASSYVYPGEQYF. CDR3 in DNA: TGTGCCAGCAGTTACGTCTACCCCGGCGAGCAGTACTTC. The chain employs TRBV6-6 and TRBJ2-7; D is undetermined. Germline values: CDR1 MNHNY, CDR2 SVGAGI (reference sequence). The CDR3 totals 13 residues. Trimming took off 2 bases at V and 6 bases at J, with 11 bases between the two ends.

The sample holds many counts of this clonotype. The J gene is TRBJ2-1, the V gene TRBV24-1; TRBD2 matches 7 bases. The germline CDR1 and CDR2 sequences are KGHDR and SFDVKD. This CDR3 region has 17 residues. V lost 2 bases to trimming and J lost 6 bases; unmatched junction nucleotides: 12. CDR3 bases: TGTGCCACCAGTGATTCCACGGGGGGTTCCCTACTCAATGAGCAGTTCTTC. Amino acids: CATSDSTGGSLLNEQFF.